A selection of T cell receptor beta chains follows, all from one sample in a study of blood T cell repertoires in COVID-19. Data came from immunoSEQ multiplex PCR; TCRdb stores just in-frame clones and leaves some out. The data show 200,000 to 250,000 clones, with roughly 87% seen just once and about a tenth held by the top ten. Sequencing was performed on PBMCs or T cells enriched from blood (not recorded which). The receptors were gathered from a man aged 18-30 years with acute COVID-19. CDR3s leave out the opening cysteine and the closing phenylalanine or tryptophan. Clone sizes are given selectively: once, few, many, or a class where the clone is expanded.

TRBV7-8 | - | ASSLNFPGRNSLRGYNEQF
TRBV2 | - | ASGSEQY
TRBV30 | - | AWSVGLEETQY
TRBV3-1/TRBV3-2 | - | ASSLIRDTGELF
TRBV7-9 | once | ASSLQGAPSGNTIY
TRBV4-1 | - | ASSQRDKANEKLF
TRBV5-1 | - | ASSFSGPMGRTQY
TRBV7-9 | - | ASSDPLGTVSYEQY
TRBV2 | - | ASSDPSGRGPEQF
TRBV5-1 | - | ASSLAYGPGRMNTEAF
TRBV7-6 | - | ASSSTSRHEQY
TRBV19 | - | ASSPYSILLGEKLF
TRBV4-2 | - | ASSQTVGGYSYEQY
TRBV27 | - | ASSSYTGGGSYNEQF
TRBV6-5 | - | ASSEGETYEQY
TRBV9 | once | ASSAQLGGRNYGYT
TRBV7-3 | - | ASSPGLAGDDTQY
TRBV27 | once | ASSFSGRSYEQY
TRBV7-8 | - | ASSLRRLLSPTDTQY
TRBV7-2 | - | ASSLLVGQGNSPLH
TRBV10-3 | - | AIEAGGPTDTQY
TRBV2 | once | ASSAGGSSGNTIY
TRBV5-6 | once | ASSSPGLAGHNEQF
TRBV11-3 | - | ASSVNFGTGDHEQF
TRBV27 | - | ASSQIGQANYEQY
TRBV3-1/TRBV3-2 | - | ASSQTGTSGETQY
TRBV27 | - | ASSPTQGRDTEAF
TRBV7-9 | - | ASSFSGTADYEQY
TRBV2 | once | ASRSSGSEQF
TRBV7-3 | - | ASSLRGTGEYEQY
TRBV9 | - | ASSPRSLSNYGYT
TRBV6-5 | - | ASSWRLSGEQY
TRBV27 | - | ASSFGQNEKLF
TRBV18 | once | ASSPSFSDGYT
TRBV28 | - | ASRPGGDYGYT
TRBV7-2 | - | ASSSASPGTNGEPQH
TRBV28 | once | ASSFRVLATNEKLF
TRBV12-3/TRBV12-4 | - | ASSFIASGELF
TRBV28 | - | ASRGQDSNQPQH
TRBV27 | - | ASSLRGGHEQY
TRBV9 | - | ASSAAGGTSYGYT
TRBV28 | - | ASSLSQGNQPQH
TRBV29-1 | - | SVGGGRLAGGYNEQF
TRBV4-1 | - | ASSQDPTMTGGLDNEQF
TRBV27 | - | ASSLLGGSGNTIY
TRBV25-1 | - | ASSDPQGAQETQY
TRBV11-2 | - | ASRLEAGSSYNEQF